What follows are 31 T cell receptor beta chains derived from one specimen sequenced in a study of control samples from healthy donors and cancer patients. Sequenced by immunoSEQ multiplex PCR; TCRdb stores in-frame clones only, minus some. The repertoire holds around 130,000 clones, 75% to 95% seen once, with approximately 8.6% in the top ten. Sample: blood. The receptors stem from a man between 18 and 35 years old in good health.

The chain recombines TRBV6-5 with TRBJ2-7; D remains unclear. The V end lost 6 bases, the J end lost 6 bases, and 18 bases lay between the germline ends. The length of the CDR3 is 14 residues. Germline loops: CDR1 MNHEY, CDR2 SVGAGI. For the CDR3, the DNA is TGTGCCAGCAGAGCCGGGTTGGGTGGGTCCGAGCAGTACTTC. The encoded protein is CASRAGLGGSEQYF.

The chain joins TRBV6-6 to TRBJ1-4; 7 bases are shared with TRBD1. The V gene's germline CDR1 is MNHNY and CDR2 SVGAGI (reference sequence). With V trimmed by 2 bases and J by 6 bases, 9 bases remained unmatched. There are 16 residues in the CDR3. Here the CDR3 DNA reads TGTGCCAGCAGTTACGGGACAGTAAATAAGGATGAAAAACTGTTTTTT. Translating gives CASSYGTVNKDEKLFF.

J is TRBJ1-3 and V is TRBV4-2; D may be TRBD1 (5 bases). From germline, CDR1 is LGHNA and CDR2 YNFKEQ. Deletions cut 8 bases from V and 0 bases from J, with 8 bases between. This CDR3 comprises 13 residues. CDR3 in amino acids: CASRGSSGNTIYF. The CDR3 nucleotides read TGTGCCAGCCGGGGGAGCTCTGGAAACACCATATATTTT.

The chain is built from TRBV5-1 and TRBJ2-2, with D possibly matching TRBD2 (6 bases). Germline CDR1 and CDR2: SGHRS and YFSETQ. This CDR3 region has 14 residues. V lost 3 bases to trimming and J lost 5 bases, with 11 bases between them. The DNA for the CDR3 is TGCGCCAGCAGCTCCCAAAGCGGGACCGGGGAGCTGTTTTTT. The encoded protein is CASSSQSGTGELFF.

The J gene is TRBJ2-1, the V gene TRBV3-1 (or the pseudogene TRBV3-2), with TRBD2 matching 9 bases. CDR3 size: 16 residues. Germline trimming cut 4 bases from V and 7 bases from J; bases unmatched to any gene: 11. Germline V gives CDR1 LGHDT, CDR2 YNNKEL (reference sequence). CDR3 sequence (DNA): TGTGCCAGCAGCCTCCGCGGCGGGGGGGCCGGAAATGAGCAGTTCTTC. It specifies CASSLRGGGAGNEQFF.

This chain uses TRBV4-2 with TRBJ1-2; unclear D gene. The germline V and J ends were trimmed by 0 bases and 1 base, with 6 bases remaining between them. This CDR3 comprises 14 residues. In germline, CDR1 is LGHNA, CDR2 YNFKEQ. The CDR3 coding sequence is TGTGCCAGCAGCCAAGAGGCATTTAACTATGGCTACACCTTC. Amino acids: CASSQEAFNYGYTF.

CDR3 residues: CATSDDQGTDTQYF. The CDR3 DNA is TGTGCCACCAGTGACGACCAGGGAACAGATACGCAGTATTTT. The V gene is TRBV24-1, the J gene TRBJ2-3, with a possible D match to TRBD1 (5 bases). V dropped 4 bases and J dropped 3 bases, with 10 bases sitting between them. The CDR3 is 14 residues long. The germline gives CDR1 KGHDR, CDR2 SFDVKD.

The chain carries TRBV19 and TRBJ1-2; no reliable D call. Germline CDR1 reads LNHDA; CDR2 reads SQIVND (reference sequence). The V end lost 3 bases, the J end lost 2 bases, and 13 bases lay between the germline ends. CDR3 size: 15 residues. CDR3 loop: CASSIHGSLNYGYTF. For the CDR3, the DNA is TGTGCCAGTAGTATTCACGGCAGCTTAAACTATGGCTACACCTTC.

The rearrangement links TRBV7-9 to TRBJ2-7; 11 bases are a match to TRBD1. There are 16 residues in the CDR3. Trimming cost V 1 base and J 7 bases; bases outside gene matches: 9. CDR1 is SEHNR and CDR2 is FQNEAQ in the germline V gene (reference sequence). The CDR3 sequence is CASSLEVGTGGREQYF. The CDR3 DNA reads TGTGCCAGCAGCTTAGAAGTTGGGACAGGGGGGCGAGAGCAGTACTTC. Full variable domain (outside the CDR3, taken from reference TRBV7-9 and TRBJ2-7): DTGVSQNPRHKITKRGQNVTFRCDPISEHNRLYWYRQTLGQGPEFLTYFQNEAQLEKSRLLSDRFSAERPKGSFSTLEIQRTEQGDSAMYLCASSLEVGTGGREQYFGPGTRLTVT.

This rearrangement joins TRBV4-1 to TRBJ1-2, with a weak D call TRBD1 (5 bases). This CDR3 has 13 residues. Germline CDR1 reads MGHRA; CDR2 reads YSYEKL. The ends were cut back, 0 bases at V and 7 bases at J, with 9 bases in the middle. CDR3 nucleotide sequence: TGCGCCAGCAGCCAAGAGGGGAGGGGTGGCTACACCTTC. It yields the protein CASSQEGRGGYTF.

The sample holds one count of this clone. V usage is TRBV6-1 and J usage is TRBJ2-2; D unclear. Germline V gene data show CDR1 as MNHNS and CDR2 as SASEGT. The CDR3 is 16 amino acids. V was pared by 2 bases and J by 2 bases, with 12 bases between. The CDR3 loop reads CASSENPSSNTGELFF. In DNA, the CDR3 is TGTGCCAGCAGTGAAAATCCCTCTTCCAACACCGGGGAGCTGTTTTTT.

The chain joins TRBV12-3 or TRBV12-4 to TRBJ2-3; D might be TRBD1 (5 bases). Trimming stripped 7 bases from V and 5 bases from J, with 10 bases between. This CDR3 is 12 amino acids long. The chain's CDR3 is CASTQGQDTQYF. CDR3 DNA: TGTGCCAGCACGCAGGGTCAAGATACGCAGTATTTT.

This sequence joins TRBV7-2 and TRBJ1-3; D ambiguous. V shed 5 bases and J shed 0 bases, with 11 bases lying between them. The CDR3 contains 15 residues. Germline CDR1 reads SGHTA; CDR2 reads FQGNSA. This CDR3 is CASSIRLSSGNTIYF. DNA for the CDR3: TGTGCCAGCAGCATTAGACTGAGCTCTGGAAACACCATATATTTT.

The rearrangement links TRBV18 to TRBJ1-1; TRBD1 matches at 10 bases. This CDR3 spans 14 amino acids. The junction had 3 bases not matched to a gene; V was cut back by 2 bases and J by 6 bases. CDR1 and CDR2 from the germline V gene are KGHSH and LQKENI. The CDR3 protein is CASSPRTGGAEAFF. The DNA of the CDR3 is TGTGCCAGCTCACCAAGGACAGGGGGTGCTGAAGCTTTCTTT.

V is TRBV18 and J is TRBJ2-2, with D uncertain. The germline gives CDR1 KGHSH, CDR2 LQKENI. Trimming took 4 bases from V and 3 from J, leaving 12 bases between them. The CDR3 has 15 amino acids. The CDR3 DNA follows: TGTGCCAGCTCACTACTTCCGACATACACCGGGGAGCTGTTTTTT. Protein product: CASSLLPTYTGELFF.

The chain uses TRBV5-1 and TRBJ2-3, with a possible D match to TRBD1 (6 bases). The germline V gene encodes CDR1 SGHRS and CDR2 YFSETQ. CDR3 size: 14 residues. V dropped 0 bases and J dropped 2 bases, with 7 bases sitting between them. The CDR3 loop is CASSLAGVTDTQYF. CDR3 sequence (DNA): TGCGCCAGCAGCTTGGCAGGGGTCACAGATACGCAGTATTTT. Combining the CDR3 with reference TRBV5-1 and TRBJ2-3 gives the whole variable domain KAGVTQTPRYLIKTRGQQVTLSCSPISGHRSVSWYQQTPGQGLQFLFEYFSETQRNKGNFPGRFSGRQFSNSRSEMNVSTLELGDSALYLCASSLAGVTDTQYFGPGTRLTVL.

This chain links TRBV5-4 with TRBJ2-7; 13 bases line up with TRBD2. This CDR3 contains 17 residues. V lost 4 bases, J lost 5 bases, and 12 bases stayed unmatched. CDR1 and CDR2 from the germline V gene are SGHNT and YYREEE (reference sequence). CDR3: CASSTTSGGAIGHEQYF. The CDR3 DNA reads TGTGCCAGCAGCACCACTAGCGGGGGGGCCATTGGCCACGAGCAGTACTTC. Combining the CDR3 with reference TRBV5-4 and TRBJ2-7 gives the whole variable domain ETGVTQSPTHLIKTRGQQVTLRCSSQSGHNTVSWYQQALGQGPQFIFQYYREEENGRGNFPPRFSGLQFPNYSSELNVNALELDDSALYLCASSTTSGGAIGHEQYFGPGTRLTVT.

The rearrangement links TRBV30 to TRBJ1-2; 7 bases line up with TRBD1. In germline, CDR1 is GTSNPN, CDR2 SVGIG (reference sequence). J gave up 4 bases and V 3 bases, and 5 bases lay outside the gene matches. The CDR3 length is 13 residues. Here the CDR3 DNA reads TGTGCCTGGAGCCAGGGACAGTCCTATGGCTACACCTTC. Encoded protein: CAWSQGQSYGYTF. The full variable domain, its missing parts supplied by reference TRBV30 and TRBJ1-2, is SQTIHQWPATLVQPVGSPLSLECTVEGTSNPNLYWYRQAAGRGLQLLFYSVGIGQISSEVPQNLSASRPQDRQFILSSKKLLLSDSGFYLCAWSQGQSYGYTFGSGTRLTVV.

The CDR3 spells CSVRTGANQPQHF. The CDR3 DNA reads as TGCAGCGTCAGGACAGGGGCAAATCAGCCCCAGCATTTT. The chain combines TRBV29-1 with TRBJ1-5, with TRBD1 identical over 9 bases. The CDR3 has 13 amino acids. The V segment lost 6 bases and the J segment 4 bases; nucleotides outside the gene matches: 4. Germline CDR1 and CDR2: SQVTM and ANQGSEA.

The chain uses TRBV15 and TRBJ1-3, with TRBD1 identical over 9 bases. Germline lookup yields CDR1 LNHNV and CDR2 YYDKDF (reference sequence). V dropped 3 bases and J dropped 4; count of bases not matched to a gene: 10. The CDR3 contains 17 residues. This CDR3 is CATSSFRDRVKGNTIYF. DNA for the CDR3: TGTGCCACCAGCAGCTTCCGGGACAGGGTAAAAGGAAACACCATATATTTT.

The genes are TRBV18 and TRBJ2-1; 9 bases align to TRBD1. Germline assignment: CDR1 KGHSH and CDR2 LQKENI. Losses at the gene ends were 3 bases for V and 5 bases for J; bases not matched to a gene: 2. The CDR3 covers 14 residues. CDR3 DNA sequence: TGTGCCAGCTCACCTTGGGACAGGGACAATGAGCAGTTCTTC. The encoded protein is CASSPWDRDNEQFF.

The V gene is TRBV9, the J gene TRBJ1-5; D ambiguous. The V gene's germline CDR1 is SGDLS and CDR2 YYNGEE. V shed 3 bases and J shed 0 bases, with 7 bases lying between them. This CDR3 spans 14 amino acids. CDR3 DNA: TGTGCCAGCAGCGCGACAAGTAGCAATCAGCCCCAGCATTTT. Translation gives CASSATSSNQPQHF.

The genes are TRBV9 and TRBJ1-6; D remains ambiguous. Trimming took off 3 bases at V and 7 bases at J, with 17 bases between the two ends. The CDR3 sequence is 16 residues long. The germline V gene has CDR1 SGDLS and CDR2 YYNGEE. The CDR3 region has the DNA TGTGCCAGCAGCGGATCCTTGGTAGTGGGAAATTCACCCCTCCACTTT. Protein: CASSGSLVVGNSPLHF.

The rearrangement joins TRBV30 to TRBJ2-1, with D uncertain. V lost 2 bases and J lost 0, with 11 bases in between. This CDR3 has 15 residues. CDR1 GTSNPN and CDR2 SVGIG come from the germline V gene (reference sequence). The CDR3 DNA sequence: TGTGCCTGGAGTCATTGGGCCCGCTCCTACAATGAGCAGTTCTTC. This codes for CAWSHWARSYNEQFF.

This sequence joins TRBV2 and TRBJ2-3, with 10 bases that match TRBD2. V was pared by 1 base and J by 4 bases, with 8 bases of the junction left unmatched. Germline V gene sequence: CDR1 SNHLY, CDR2 FYNNEI. The CDR3 sequence is 17 residues long. The CDR3 here is CASSEELAGARPDTQYF. The DNA for the CDR3 is TGTGCCAGCAGTGAAGAGCTAGCGGGGGCCCGGCCAGATACGCAGTATTTT.

This chain uses TRBV5-4 with TRBJ2-5; no clear D gene. This CDR3 has 16 amino acids. The germline V gene encodes CDR1 SGHNT and CDR2 YYREEE (reference sequence). Deletions cut 0 bases from V and 3 bases from J, with 15 bases between. CDR3 DNA sequence: TGTGCCAGCAGCTTGGCAAGTCGTGGCCAAAAAGAGACCCAGTACTTC. This codes for CASSLASRGQKETQYF. Full variable domain (remainder filled in from reference TRBV5-4 and TRBJ2-5): ETGVTQSPTHLIKTRGQQVTLRCSSQSGHNTVSWYQQALGQGPQFIFQYYREEENGRGNFPPRFSGLQFPNYSSELNVNALELDDSALYLCASSLASRGQKETQYFGPGTRLLVL.

The V call is TRBV4-1, the J call TRBJ2-3, with unresolved D. Trimming pared 1 base from V and 0 bases from J, leaving 11 bases between. The germline V gene has CDR1 MGHRA and CDR2 YSYEKL. This CDR3 spans 16 amino acids. The CDR3 loop is CASSQVDIVSTDTQYF. CDR3 coding DNA: TGCGCCAGCAGCCAAGTTGACATTGTGAGCACAGATACGCAGTATTTT.

The chain links TRBV6-1 to TRBJ1-2, with D possibly TRBD1 on 6 matching bases. There are 17 residues in the CDR3. The germline gives CDR1 MNHNS, CDR2 SASEGT. The V end lost 0 bases, the J end lost 5 bases, and 19 bases lay between the germline ends. This CDR3 reads CASSEALVTGSLYGYTF. CDR3 nucleotides: TGTGCCAGCAGTGAAGCTTTGGTCACAGGGTCCCTTTATGGCTACACCTTC.

This chain connects TRBV9 to TRBJ2-1, with 8 positions matching TRBD2. CDR1 is SGDLS and CDR2 is YYNGEE in the germline V gene. This CDR3 is built from 16 residues. Trimming removed 0 bases from V and 4 bases from J; junction bases left unmatched: 6. The CDR3 reads CASSVVTSGPYNEQFF. The CDR3 bases are TGTGCCAGCAGCGTAGTCACTAGCGGACCGTACAATGAGCAGTTCTTC.

In its sample, this clone was seen once. This chain uses TRBV18 with TRBJ2-3; TRBD2 might be the D (6 bases). Germline V CDR1 and CDR2: KGHSH, LQKENI. The CDR3 is made up of 14 amino acids. Trimming pared 3 bases from V and 2 bases from J, leaving 9 bases between. This CDR3 is CASSPRTNTDTQYF. CDR3 DNA: TGTGCCAGCTCACCTCGGACTAACACAGATACGCAGTATTTT.

This clone was observed a few times. This chain connects TRBV29-1 to TRBJ2-7, with D possibly matching TRBD1 (6 bases). The V gene lost 6 bases and the J gene lost 5 bases, with 14 bases spanning the gap. The CDR3 has 12 residues. From germline, CDR1 is SQVTM and CDR2 ANQGSEA. The CDR3 DNA follows: TGCAGCGTCACTACAGGGTCTGACGAGCAGTACTTC. Its translation: CSVTTGSDEQYF.